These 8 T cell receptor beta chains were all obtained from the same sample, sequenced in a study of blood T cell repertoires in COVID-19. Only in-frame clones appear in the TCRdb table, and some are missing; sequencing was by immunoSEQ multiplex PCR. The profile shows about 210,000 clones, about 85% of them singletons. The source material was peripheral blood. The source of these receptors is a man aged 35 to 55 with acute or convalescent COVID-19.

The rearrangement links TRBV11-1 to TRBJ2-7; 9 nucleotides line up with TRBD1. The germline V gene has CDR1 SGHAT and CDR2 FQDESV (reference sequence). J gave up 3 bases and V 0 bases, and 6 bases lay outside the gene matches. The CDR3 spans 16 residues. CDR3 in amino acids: CASSLAGTGTDYEQYF. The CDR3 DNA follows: TGTGCCAGCAGCTTAGCCGGGACAGGGACCGACTACGAGCAGTACTTC. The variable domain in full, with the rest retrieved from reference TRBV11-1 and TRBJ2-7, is EAEVAQSPRYKITEKSQAVAFWCDPISGHATLYWYRQILGQGPELLVQFQDESVVDDSQLPKDRFSAERLKGVDSTLKIQPAELGDSAMYLCASSLAGTGTDYEQYFGPGTRLTVT.

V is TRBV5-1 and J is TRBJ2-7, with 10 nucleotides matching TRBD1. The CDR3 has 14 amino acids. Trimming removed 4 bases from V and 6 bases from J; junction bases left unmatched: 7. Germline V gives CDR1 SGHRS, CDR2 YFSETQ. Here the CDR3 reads CASSNPGQGFEQYF. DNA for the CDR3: TGCGCCAGCAGCAACCCGGGACAGGGGTTCGAGCAGTACTTC. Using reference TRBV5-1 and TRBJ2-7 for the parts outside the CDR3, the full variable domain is KAGVTQTPRYLIKTRGQQVTLSCSPISGHRSVSWYQQTPGQGLQFLFEYFSETQRNKGNFPGRFSGRQFSNSRSEMNVSTLELGDSALYLCASSNPGQGFEQYFGPGTRLTVT.

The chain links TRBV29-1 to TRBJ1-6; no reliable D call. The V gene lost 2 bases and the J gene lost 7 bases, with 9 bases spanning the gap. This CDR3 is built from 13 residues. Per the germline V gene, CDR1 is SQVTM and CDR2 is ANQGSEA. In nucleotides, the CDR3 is TGCAGCGTTGAATTGGGGAGGAATTCACCCCTCCACTTT. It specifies CSVELGRNSPLHF.

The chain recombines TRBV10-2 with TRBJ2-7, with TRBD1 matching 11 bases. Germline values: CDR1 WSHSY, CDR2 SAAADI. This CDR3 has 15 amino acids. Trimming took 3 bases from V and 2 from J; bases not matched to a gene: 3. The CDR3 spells CASSDGTGGTYEQYF. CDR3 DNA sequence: TGCGCCAGCAGTGATGGGACAGGGGGGACCTACGAGCAGTACTTC.

CDR3 sequence reads: CATSGQGQLSGNTIYF. The CDR3 nucleotides read TGTGCCACCAGCGGGCAAGGACAGCTCTCTGGAAACACCATATATTTT. The chain combines TRBV15 with TRBJ1-3, with D perhaps matching TRBD1 (6 bases). CDR1 and CDR2 (germline): LNHNV, YYDKDF (reference sequence). The CDR3 length is 16 residues. The V end lost 5 bases, the J end lost 0 bases, and 14 bases lay between the germline ends. Full variable domain (missing parts from reference TRBV15 and TRBJ1-3): DAMVIQNPRYQVTQFGKPVTLSCSQTLNHNVMYWYQQKSSQAPKLLFHYYDKDFNNEADTPDNFQSRRPNTSFCFLDIRSPGLGDTAMYLCATSGQGQLSGNTIYFGEGSWLTVV.

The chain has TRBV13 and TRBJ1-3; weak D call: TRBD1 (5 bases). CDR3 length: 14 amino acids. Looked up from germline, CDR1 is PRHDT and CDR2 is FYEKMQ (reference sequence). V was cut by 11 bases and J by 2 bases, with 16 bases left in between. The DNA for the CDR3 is TGTGCCTCAACCAGGGAGGCGGCTGGAAACACCATATATTTT. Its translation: CASTREAAGNTIYF.

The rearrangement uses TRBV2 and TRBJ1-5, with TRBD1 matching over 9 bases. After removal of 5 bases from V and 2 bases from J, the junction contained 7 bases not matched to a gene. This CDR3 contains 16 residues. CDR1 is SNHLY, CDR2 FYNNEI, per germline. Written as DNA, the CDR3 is TGTGCCAGCAGTCACAGGGGGCGCGGAGGCAATCAGCCCCAGCATTTT. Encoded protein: CASSHRGRGGNQPQHF.

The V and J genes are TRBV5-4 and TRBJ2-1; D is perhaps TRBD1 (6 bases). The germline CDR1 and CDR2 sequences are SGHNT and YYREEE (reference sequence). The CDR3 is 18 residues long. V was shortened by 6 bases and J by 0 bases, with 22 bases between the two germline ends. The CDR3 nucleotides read TGTGCCAGCATGCCGTGGGGACAAGTTCTAAGCTCCTACAATGAGCAGTTCTTC. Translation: CASMPWGQVLSSYNEQFF.